This T cell receptor (beta chain) was retrieved from a study of T cells in Graves' hyperthyroidism and ophthalmopathy. Study in general: Sampling of peripheral blood happened at initial diagnosis, prior to any treatment.

Losses at the gene ends were 5 bases for V and 4 bases for J; bases not matched to a gene: 10. Germline CDR1 is SGHTA and CDR2 is FQGTGA. CDR3 length equals 15 residues. This clonotype was observed many times. Amplified TCR beta CDR3 regions came from RNA transcripts. The HTBI primer set drove a first-round RT-PCR of the TCR CDR3. One entry per CDR3 protein, called by TCRdb with MiXCR from the multiplex PCR reads. Of 500,000 to 800,000 distinct CDR3 sequences listed, about 14% were seen once; the top ten hold around 13%. Each person with ophthalmopathy scored at least 3 on the Clinical Activity Score, reached NOSPECS grade 4 or higher, and had been ill under 3 months.

The rearrangement joins TRBV7-3 to TRBJ2-5; 7 nucleotides match TRBD1. The receptor's source is a woman in her forties or fifties with Graves' ophthalmopathy. Sequencing was performed on blood. The CDR3 here is CASSPSTGLGETQYF. As DNA, the CDR3 is TGTGCCAGCAGCCCCTCGACAGGGTTGGGAGAGACCCAGTACTTC.